This entry describes one TCR beta chain. Libraries were prepared by immunoSEQ multiplex PCR; TCRdb keeps only in-frame clonotypes and omits some of them. The profile shows approximately 320,000 clones, around 87% of them singletons. This entry is derived from a study of shared clonotypes between healthy human individuals. The CD8 memory fraction combined CD45RO+ cells with TemRA cells (CCR7-negative CD45RA+). The V gene end was trimmed by 4 bases and the J gene end by 4 bases; junction bases not matched to a gene: 3. The CDR3 runs 14 residues. Germline V CDR1 and CDR2: SGHRS, YFSETQ. The chain uses TRBV5-1 and TRBJ2-1; 9 bases are a match to TRBD1. Sequences were obtained from memory CD8+ T cells sorted from blood. Subset reported: CD45RO+ cells pooled with CCR7-negative TemRA cells. This clonotype originated in a young man in good health. CDR3 bases: TGCGCCAGCAGCCCGGGACAGGGATACAATGAGCAGTTCTTC. Its translation: CASSPGQGYNEQFF.